The 13 T cell receptor beta chains reported below all come from one sample, sequenced in a study of blood T cell repertoires in COVID-19. Data came from immunoSEQ multiplex PCR; TCRdb stores just in-frame clones and leaves some out. The sample contains about 210,000 clones, 70% to 90% of which appear only once. The source material was peripheral blood. The receptors here all came from a woman aged 40-49 years with acute or convalescent COVID-19.

The rearrangement joins TRBV30 to TRBJ1-1, with D perhaps matching TRBD1 (6 bases). The ends were cut back, 3 bases at V and 0 bases at J, with 11 bases in the middle. CDR1 GTSNPN and CDR2 SVGIG come from the germline V gene (reference sequence). The CDR3 has 14 amino acids. The DNA for the CDR3 is TGTGCCTGGAGGGGAAACAGGGTGAACACTGAAGCTTTCTTT. This translates into CAWRGNRVNTEAFF.

This chain links TRBV5-8 with TRBJ1-2; D is unresolved. Germline assignment: CDR1 SGHTS and CDR2 YDEGEE. The ends were cut back, 5 bases at V and 4 bases at J, with 12 bases in the middle. This CDR3 is 13 amino acids long. In DNA form, the CDR3 reads TGTGCCAGCAGTCAACCGAGCCTCTATGGCTACACCTTC. Translating gives CASSQPSLYGYTF.

The chain uses TRBV5-6 and TRBJ1-5; the D gene is possibly TRBD1 (5 bases). This CDR3 is 13 amino acids long. V dropped 2 bases and J dropped 5 bases, with 8 bases sitting between them. CDR1 and CDR2 (germline): SGHDT, YYEEEE. The CDR3 DNA sequence: TGTGCCAGCAGCTTCGGGACTTATCAGCCCCAGCATTTT. As protein: CASSFGTYQPQHF.

A single count supports this clone. The genes are TRBV6-5 and TRBJ2-3; 9 bases match TRBD2. The CDR3 runs 14 residues. The germline CDR1 and CDR2 sequences are MNHEY and SVGAGI. V shed 8 bases and J 5 bases; nucleotides not matched to a gene: 8. The chain's CDR3 is CASGASGERDTQYF. The CDR3 DNA reads TGTGCCAGCGGGGCTAGCGGGGAAAGAGATACGCAGTATTTT.

The rearrangement joins TRBV27 to TRBJ2-1, with D unresolved. The germline gives CDR1 MNHEY, CDR2 SMNVEV (reference sequence). V lost 4 bases and J 6 bases, leaving 7 bases between the germline ends. The CDR3 consists of 12 residues. DNA for the CDR3: TGTGCCAGCAGTTCCTCTTTCAATGAGCAGTTCTTC. Its protein is CASSSSFNEQFF.

CDR3 in DNA: TGTGCCAGTAGTATGCTCCCACAGAACACTGAAGCTTTCTTT. The encoded protein is CASSMLPQNTEAFF. The J gene is TRBJ1-1, the V gene TRBV19; no clear D. Germline values: CDR1 LNHDA, CDR2 SQIVND (reference sequence). The CDR3 is 14 residues long. Trimming stripped 3 bases from V and 1 base from J, with 9 bases between.

This sequence joins TRBV2 and TRBJ1-1; weak D call: TRBD1 (6 bases). This CDR3 region has 14 residues. The germline gives CDR1 SNHLY, CDR2 FYNNEI. The V end was cut by 5 bases, the J end by 3 bases, with 13 bases between. The CDR3: CASSQEGTYTEAFF. DNA for the CDR3: TGTGCCAGCAGTCAGGAAGGGACATACACTGAAGCTTTCTTT. Based on the CDR3 plus reference TRBV2 and TRBJ1-1, the full variable domain is EPEVTQTPSHQVTQMGQEVILRCVPISNHLYFYWYRQILGQKVEFLVSFYNNEISEKSEIFDDQFSVERPDGSNFTLKIRSTKLEDSAMYFCASSQEGTYTEAFFGQGTRLTVV.

CDR3 amino acids: CASSPSGASMNEQFF. CDR3 DNA: TGCGCCAGCAGCCCTAGCGGGGCCTCTATGAATGAGCAGTTCTTC. The chain joins TRBV5-1 to TRBJ2-1, with 9 bases aligning to TRBD2. V trimming: 4 bases; J trimming: 7 bases; junction bases outside the gene matches: 9. The CDR3 loop spans 15 amino acids. Germline-derived CDR1 and CDR2 are SGHRS and YFSETQ. Using reference TRBV5-1 and TRBJ2-1 for the parts outside the CDR3, the full variable domain is KAGVTQTPRYLIKTRGQQVTLSCSPISGHRSVSWYQQTPGQGLQFLFEYFSETQRNKGNFPGRFSGRQFSNSRSEMNVSTLELGDSALYLCASSPSGASMNEQFFGPGTRLTVL.

The V gene is TRBV6-5, the J gene TRBJ1-1; no reliable D call. Germline lookup yields CDR1 MNHEY and CDR2 SVGAGI. The CDR3 totals 13 residues. Trimming removed 6 bases from V and 0 bases from J, with 8 bases in between. In DNA form, the CDR3 reads TGTGCCAGCAGCGGAGGGATGAACACTGAAGCTTTCTTT. It specifies CASSGGMNTEAFF.

The chain is built from TRBV6-6 and TRBJ1-2; TRBD1 aligns across 7 bases. Unmatched junction bases numbered 11, after V lost 5 bases and J lost 8 bases. The germline V gene has CDR1 MNHNY and CDR2 SVGAGI (reference sequence). The CDR3 runs 14 residues. CDR3 bases: TGTGCCAGCAGTCAACTCACAGGGGCTGGCGGCTACACCTTC. The encoded protein is CASSQLTGAGGYTF.

The chain is built from TRBV18 and TRBJ2-3; 8 bases are a match to TRBD1. Per the germline V gene, CDR1 is KGHSH and CDR2 is LQKENI. The CDR3 length is 15 residues. V shed 3 bases, J shed 4 bases, and the junction held 6 bases outside the gene matches. The CDR3 protein is CASSPWTTGADTQYF. The CDR3 DNA is TGTGCCAGCTCACCGTGGACGACAGGGGCAGATACGCAGTATTTT.

The chain is built from TRBV6-1 and TRBJ1-5, with D maybe TRBD1 (6 bases). This CDR3 region has 12 residues. Germline CDR1 MNHNS, CDR2 SASEGT. The CDR3 region is CASKGGNQPQHF. CDR3 coding DNA: TGTGCTAGTAAGGGGGGCAATCAGCCCCAGCATTTT.

In its sample, this clone was seen once. The V and J genes are TRBV7-9 and TRBJ2-5, with 8 bases matching TRBD1. Unmatched junction bases numbered 7, after V lost 5 bases and J lost 2 bases. This CDR3 contains 15 residues. Germline CDR1 SEHNR, CDR2 FQNEAQ (reference sequence). The CDR3 reads CASSVDGTGQETQYF. CDR3 coding DNA: TGTGCCAGCAGCGTTGATGGGACAGGACAAGAGACCCAGTACTTC.